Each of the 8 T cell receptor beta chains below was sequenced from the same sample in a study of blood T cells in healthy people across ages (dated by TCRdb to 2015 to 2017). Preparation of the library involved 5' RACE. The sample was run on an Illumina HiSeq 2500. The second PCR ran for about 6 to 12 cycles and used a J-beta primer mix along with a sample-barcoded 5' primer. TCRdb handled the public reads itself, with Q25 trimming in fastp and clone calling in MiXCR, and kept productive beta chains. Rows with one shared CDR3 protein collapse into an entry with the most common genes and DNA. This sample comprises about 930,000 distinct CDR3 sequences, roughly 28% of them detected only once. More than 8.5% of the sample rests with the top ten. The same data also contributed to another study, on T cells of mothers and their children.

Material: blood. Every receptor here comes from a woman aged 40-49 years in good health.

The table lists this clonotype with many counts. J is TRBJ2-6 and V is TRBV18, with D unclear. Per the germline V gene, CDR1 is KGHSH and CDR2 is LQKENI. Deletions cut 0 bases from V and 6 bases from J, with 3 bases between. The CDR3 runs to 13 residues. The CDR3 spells CASSPPEANVLTF. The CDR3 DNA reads TGTGCCAGCTCACCACCGGAGGCCAACGTCCTGACTTTC. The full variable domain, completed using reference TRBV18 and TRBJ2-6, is NAGVMQNPRHLVRRRGQEARLRCSPMKGHSHVYWYRQLPEEGLKFMVYLQKENIIDESGMPKERFSAEFPKEGPSILRIQQVVRGDSAAYFCASSPPEANVLTFGAGSRLTVL.

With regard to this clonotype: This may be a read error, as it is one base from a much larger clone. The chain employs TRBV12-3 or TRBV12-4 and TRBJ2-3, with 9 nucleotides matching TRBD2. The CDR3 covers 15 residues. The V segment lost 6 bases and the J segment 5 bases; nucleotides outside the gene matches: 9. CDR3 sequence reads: CASSAGGHTKDTQYF. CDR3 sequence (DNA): TGTGCCAGCAGCGCGGGGGGGCATACTAAAGATACGCAGTATTTT.

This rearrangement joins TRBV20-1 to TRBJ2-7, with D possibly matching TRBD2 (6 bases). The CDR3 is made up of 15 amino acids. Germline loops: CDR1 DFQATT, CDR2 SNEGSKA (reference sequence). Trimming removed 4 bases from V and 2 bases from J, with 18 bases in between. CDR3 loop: CSATRPGPGAYEQYF. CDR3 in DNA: TGCAGTGCTACGAGACCTGGGCCGGGGGCCTACGAGCAGTACTTC.

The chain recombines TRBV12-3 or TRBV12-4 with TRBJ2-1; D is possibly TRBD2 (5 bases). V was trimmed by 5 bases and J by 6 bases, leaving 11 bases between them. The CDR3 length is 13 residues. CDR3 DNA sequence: TGTGCCAGCAGTCCTGGACGGGGCAATGAGCAGTTCTTC. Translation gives CASSPGRGNEQFF.

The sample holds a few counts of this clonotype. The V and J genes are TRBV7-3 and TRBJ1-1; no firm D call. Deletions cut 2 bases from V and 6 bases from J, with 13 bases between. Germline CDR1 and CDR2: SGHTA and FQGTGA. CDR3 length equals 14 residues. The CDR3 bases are TGTGCCAGCAGCTTATCGGGTTCCGGGTCTGAAGCTTTCTTT. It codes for CASSLSGSGSEAFF.

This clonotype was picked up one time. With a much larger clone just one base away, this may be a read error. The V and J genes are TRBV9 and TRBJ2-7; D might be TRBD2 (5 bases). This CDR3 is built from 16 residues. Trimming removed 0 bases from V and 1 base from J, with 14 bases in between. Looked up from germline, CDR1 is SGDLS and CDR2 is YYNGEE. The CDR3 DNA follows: TGTGCCAGCAGCGTAGCTGGATTCGGGGTTTCCTACGAGCAGTACTTC. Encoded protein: CASSVAGFGVSYEQYF.

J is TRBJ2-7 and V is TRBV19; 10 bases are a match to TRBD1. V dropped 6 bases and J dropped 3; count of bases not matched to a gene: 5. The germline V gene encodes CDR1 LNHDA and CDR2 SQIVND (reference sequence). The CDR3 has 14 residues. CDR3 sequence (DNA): TGTGCCAGTAGGATTAGGGACAGGGGCTACGAGCAGTACTTC. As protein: CASRIRDRGYEQYF.

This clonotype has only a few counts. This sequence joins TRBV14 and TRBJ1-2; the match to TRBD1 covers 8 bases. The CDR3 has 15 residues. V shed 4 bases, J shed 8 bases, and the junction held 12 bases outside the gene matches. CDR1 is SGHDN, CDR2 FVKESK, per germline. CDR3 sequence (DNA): TGTGCCAGCAGCCTTACCCAGACAGGGGAGAGAGGCTACACCTTC. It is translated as CASSLTQTGERGYTF.